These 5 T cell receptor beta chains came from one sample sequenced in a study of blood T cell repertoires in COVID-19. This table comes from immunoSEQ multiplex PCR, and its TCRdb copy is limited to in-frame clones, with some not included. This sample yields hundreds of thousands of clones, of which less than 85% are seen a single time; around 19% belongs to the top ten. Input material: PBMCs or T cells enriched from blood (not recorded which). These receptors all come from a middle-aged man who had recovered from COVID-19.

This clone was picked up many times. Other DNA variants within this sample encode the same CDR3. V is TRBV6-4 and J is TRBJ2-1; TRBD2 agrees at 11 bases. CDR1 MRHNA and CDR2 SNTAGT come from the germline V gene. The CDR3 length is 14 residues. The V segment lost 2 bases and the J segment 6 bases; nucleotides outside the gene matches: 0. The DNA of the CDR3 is TGTGCCAGCAGTGACGGGACTAGCGGCAATGAGCAGTTCTTC. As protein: CASSDGTSGNEQFF.

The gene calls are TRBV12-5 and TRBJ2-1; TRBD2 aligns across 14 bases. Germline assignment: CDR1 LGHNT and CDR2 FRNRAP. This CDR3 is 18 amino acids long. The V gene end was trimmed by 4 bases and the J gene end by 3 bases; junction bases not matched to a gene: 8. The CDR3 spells CASGWRGLAGDNYNEQFF. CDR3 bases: TGTGCTAGTGGTTGGAGGGGACTAGCGGGAGACAACTACAATGAGCAGTTCTTC.

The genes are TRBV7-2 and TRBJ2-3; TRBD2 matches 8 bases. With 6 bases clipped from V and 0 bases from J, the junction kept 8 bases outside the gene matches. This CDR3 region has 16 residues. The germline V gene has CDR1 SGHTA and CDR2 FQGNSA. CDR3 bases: TGTGCCAGCAGTTTTACGGCTAGCGGGAGCACAGATACGCAGTATTTT. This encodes CASSFTASGSTDTQYF.

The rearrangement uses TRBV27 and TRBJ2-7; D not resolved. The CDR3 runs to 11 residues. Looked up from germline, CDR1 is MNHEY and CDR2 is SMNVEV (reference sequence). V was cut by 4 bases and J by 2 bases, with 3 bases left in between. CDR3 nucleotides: TGTGCCAGCAGTTCGGCCTACGAGCAGTACTTC. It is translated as CASSSAYEQYF.

CDR3 protein: CASSRVDRGDEQYF. As DNA, the CDR3 is TGTGCCAGCTCTCGTGTGGACAGGGGGGACGAGCAGTACTTC. This chain uses TRBV18 with TRBJ2-7; 10 bases match TRBD1. The CDR3 is made up of 14 amino acids. Per the germline V gene, CDR1 is KGHSH and CDR2 is LQKENI. The J segment lost 5 bases and the V segment lost 6 bases, leaving 7 bases of the junction unmatched.